The clone carrying this T cell receptor beta chain was found many times. Its specificity is unknown. Authors' processing steps: Built for papillary thyroid cancer, a distant-metastasis classifier drew on CDR3 differences across clinicopathological groups. MiXCR reprocessed the PCR reads for TCRdb. These V and J calls are TCRdb output, not the study's own analysis. The profile covers under 20,000 clones, with roughly 17% appearing a single time and about a fifth taken by the ten largest. The V gene's germline CDR1 is MGHDK and CDR2 SYGVNS. CDR3 length equals 17 residues. V gave up 8 bases and J gave up 6 bases; unmatched junction bases: 12. This sample was taken from a study of metastatic and nonmetastatic thyroid tumors. Study as a whole: Repertoire comparisons spanned blood and tumor or nodule tissue from malignant and benign thyroid patients. Broader study findings: For both blood and tumor, malignant thyroid tumors reportedly showed significantly higher TCR beta diversity than benign nodules did.

Among the patients, none had received any treatment before thyroid surgery. The sequencing input was blood. The chain uses TRBV25-1 and TRBJ2-1; 14 bases map to TRBD2. The TCR originated in a male donor with papillary thyroid cancer or a benign thyroid nodule (not recorded which). Some clones in this sample may be carry-over from other donors' samples. The CDR3 loop is CASGGLAGGLFGNEQFF. For the CDR3, the DNA is TGTGCCAGCGGAGGACTAGCGGGAGGTCTATTCGGCAATGAGCAGTTCTTC. The full variable domain, with the rest looked up from reference TRBV25-1 and TRBJ2-1, is EADIYQTPRYLVIGTGKKITLECSQTMGHDKMYWYQQDPGMELHLIHYSYGVNSTEKGDLSSESTVSRIRTEHFPLTLESARPSHTSQYLCASGGLAGGLFGNEQFFGPGTRLTVL.